The source of this TCR beta chain is a study of CD8 T cells in Susac syndrome. The CDR3 is made up of 15 amino acids. Trimming removed 4 bases from V and 4 bases from J, with 18 bases in between. The germline V gene encodes CDR1 SGHRS and CDR2 YFSETQ. Negative isolation yielded CD8+ and CD4+ T cells; FACS enriched TEMRA cells. This clonotype was seen only once. The authors reverse transcribed roughly 0.5 to 1 ug RNA with random hexamers. Multiplex PCR with immunoSEQ amplified the TCR beta CDR3 across 54 Vbeta and 13 Jbeta. TCRdb recomputed calls from the immunoSEQ multiplex PCR reads with MiXCR, one row per CDR3 protein. The sample holds some 190,000 distinct CDR3 sequences, approximately 95% seen once.

The sequencing input was CD4+ T cells from PBMCs. The TCR sequence derives from a human donor in good health. This sequence joins TRBV5-1 and TRBJ2-7; perhaps TRBD1 as D (6 bases). CDR3 nucleotides: TGCGCCAGCAGCCTCCGAGGGGGAGCCGGATACGAGCAGTACTTC. Protein sequence: CASSLRGGAGYEQYF.